This T cell receptor beta chain originates from a study of T cell clonality in common variable immunodeficiency (dated by TCRdb to between 2014 and 2016). As for this clone: Its antigen is currently not known. Read data end 3 residues before the CDR3 end; the end is taken from the germline J gene.

Summary of the overall study and its limitations: CVID TCRbeta sequences reportedly showed fewer deletions and N-nucleotide insertions and lacked highly modified clones with 13 or more V deletions. Even though DNA input was the same, control samples had an average of about 89,000 unique sequences each, compared with roughly 30,000 in CVID samples. Correlations of repertoire features with clinical complications were constrained by heterogeneity among patients within the CVID cohort. TCRbeta clonality was higher in CVID subjects than in healthy controls (t-test p = 0.018), and the increase was most characteristic of about a third of subjects. CVID subjects shared fewer TCRbeta clones with each other than healthy controls did (p < 0.0001). According to the authors, figuring out what caused the increased clonality in CVID would require sequencing the repertoires of T cell subpopulations.

For sequencing input, CVID and control samples contributed equivalent amounts of genomic DNA. For every sample, a 60 bp segment covering the rearranged TCRbeta CDR3 region was amplified and then sequenced. The immunoSEQ assay, a bias-corrected multiplex PCR with high-throughput sequencing, was employed for TCRbeta amplification. Concerning the study's data processing: Each unique nucleotide sequence was treated as a clone and annotated with V, D and J genes, copy number and frequency. Sequences were labeled productive if in frame, and non-productive if out of frame or containing stop codons. Clonality was calculated from Shannon's entropy as previously described. The predicted amino acid sequences of productive clones were used to derive the mean CDR3 Kyte-Doolittle hydropathy. The R hclust function was used to hierarchically cluster scaled V gene usage with Manhattan distance and complete linkage. Clone sharing by CDR3 amino acid sequence was assessed by resampling 12 repertoires per group over 100 rounds. The repertoires were searched for approximately 70 published EBV-specific TCRbeta sequences and some 240 published CMV-specific TCRbeta sequences. A couple of CVID samples that yielded fewer than 10,000 sequences were excluded from the analysis, so 42 CVID repertoires were retained. TCRdb re-hosts the immuneACCESS table, in-frame sequences only. Its copies lack some clones; in the studies checked, an unresolved V gene accounts for under half of them, and the cause for the rest is not known. V and J calls and clone size follow that table, whereas D and trimming were derived from the DNA. This sample's listing comprises 8,000 to 9,500 clones. Roughly 3.5% of the sample rests with the top ten.

Clipping removes 3 bases from V and 1 base from J, with 12 as the unmatched junction base count. There are 18 amino acids in the CDR3, from cysteine to phenylalanine inclusive. The DNA shown is the part of the CDR3 that was read: 45 bases, in frame from base 1. The germline V gene specifies KGHSH as CDR1 and LQKENI as CDR2. Standard criteria were used to diagnose CVID, namely serum IgG, IgA and/or IgM reduced below the normal range together with specific antibody deficiency. There were 40 to 45 subjects in the CVID group (roughly 30 male and 15 female), ranging in age from roughly 8 to 70 years, with a mean age of 40. Most CVID patients and most healthy controls were of Caucasian heritage. All CVID subjects had received replacement immunoglobulin therapy for at least one year at the time of study participation. At the time of blood collection, no CVID subject was ill or was being treated with immunomodulatory or immunosuppressive medication. Heparinized peripheral whole blood samples of about 5 to 9 ml were collected from each donor. Genomic DNA from adults with common variable immune deficiency (CVID) and from healthy adult controls was used for sequencing of TCRbeta CDR3 repertoires. Diluted blood was density-centrifuged over Hypaque 1077 or Ficoll-Paque to isolate peripheral blood mononuclear cells. Unsorted mononuclear cells served as the source of genomic DNA, which was extracted either by Qiagen column purification or by a centrifugation-based method.

The sequence is built from TRBV18 and TRBJ1-3, with 7 junctional bases fitting TRBD1. The sequence came from a human donor with common variable immunodeficiency. Input material: peripheral blood mononuclear cells. The sequenced part of the CDR3 DNA is TGTGCCAGCTCACCTCGAATGTTAGGGGGCGAATCTGGAAACACC. Its amino acids are CASSPRMLGGESGNT. The entire CDR3 reads CASSPRMLGGESGNTIYF.